A selection of T cell receptor beta chains follows, all from one sample in a study of cytomegalovirus exposure and HLA in healthy donors. Assay used: immunoSEQ multiplex PCR; TCRdb lists only in-frame clones, some missing. The sample includes some 120,000 clones, 75% of them seen just once. Source material: PBMCs. These receptors were taken from a young woman in good health and CMV-seronegative. The CDR3 runs from the conserved cysteine through the conserved F or W. Expanded clones get a size class; other rows say once, few or many, or leave the size out.

cdr3_aa	v_call	clone_size
CASSSDSTYNSPLHF	TRBV5-4	-
CAWGGSPEQFF	TRBV30	-
CASRRDGDYEQYF	TRBV27	-
CASSQAYRAEAFF	TRBV4-1	-
CASSPNTYAEAFF	TRBV7-8	once
CASSTLTGAGNTIYF	TRBV5-1	-
CAIRDKEQLSSYNSPLHF	TRBV10-3	-
CASSARTEYEQYF	TRBV5-1	-
CASSLSGGGAYNEQFF	TRBV7-2	-
CASSSPRTGEEQYF	TRBV28	few
CASRPRGAGTEAFF	TRBV27	-
CSVETGEGYEQYF	TRBV29-1	-
CATSRAEALENEKLFF	TRBV15	-
CASSQDRGYTEAFF	TRBV14	-
CASSLGDNFLWSGNTIYF	TRBV5-1	-
CAWSFRSGVRYGYTF	TRBV30	-